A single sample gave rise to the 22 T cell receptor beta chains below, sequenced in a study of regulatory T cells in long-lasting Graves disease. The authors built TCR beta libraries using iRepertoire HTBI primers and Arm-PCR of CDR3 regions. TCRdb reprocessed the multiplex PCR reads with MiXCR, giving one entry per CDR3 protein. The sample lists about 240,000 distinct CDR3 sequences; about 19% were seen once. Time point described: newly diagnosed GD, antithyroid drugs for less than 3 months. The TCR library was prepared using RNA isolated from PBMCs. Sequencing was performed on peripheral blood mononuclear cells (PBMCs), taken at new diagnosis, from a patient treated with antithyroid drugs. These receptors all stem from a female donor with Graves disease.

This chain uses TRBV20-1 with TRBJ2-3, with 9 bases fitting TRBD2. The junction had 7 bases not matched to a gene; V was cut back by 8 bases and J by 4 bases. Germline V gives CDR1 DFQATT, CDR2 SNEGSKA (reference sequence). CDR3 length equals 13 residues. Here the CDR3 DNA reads TGCAGTTCAAGGGGACTAGCCCCAGATACGCAGTATTTT. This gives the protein CSSRGLAPDTQYF.

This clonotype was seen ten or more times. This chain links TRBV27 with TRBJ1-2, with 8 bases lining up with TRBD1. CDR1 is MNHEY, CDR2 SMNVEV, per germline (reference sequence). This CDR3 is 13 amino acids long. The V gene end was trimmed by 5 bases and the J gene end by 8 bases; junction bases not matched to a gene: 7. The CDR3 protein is CASSPLDREGYTF. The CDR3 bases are TGTGCCAGCAGTCCCTTGGACAGGGAGGGCTACACCTTC.

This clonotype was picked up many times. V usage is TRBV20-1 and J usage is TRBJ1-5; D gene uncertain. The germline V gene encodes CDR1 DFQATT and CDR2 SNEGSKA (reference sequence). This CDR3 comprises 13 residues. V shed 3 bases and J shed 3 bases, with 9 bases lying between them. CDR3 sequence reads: CSASAASNQPQHF. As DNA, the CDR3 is TGCAGTGCTAGCGCGGCTTCCAATCAGCCCCAGCATTTT.

In DNA, the CDR3 is TGTGCCAGCAGCTTAGGAGCCAAACAGGGGGGTTCGGGAAACACCATATATTTT. Residues: CASSLGAKQGGSGNTIYF. The rearrangement uses TRBV7-2 and TRBJ1-3; 8 bases align to TRBD1. Germline V gene data show CDR1 as SGHTA and CDR2 as FQGNSA. V trimming: 1 base; J trimming: 4 bases; junction bases outside the gene matches: 12. CDR3 length: 18 residues. Combining the CDR3 with reference TRBV7-2 and TRBJ1-3 gives the whole variable domain GAGVSQSPSNKVTEKGKDVELRCDPISGHTALYWYRQSLGQGLEFLIYFQGNSAPDKSGLPSDRFSAERTGGSVSTLTIQRTQQEDSAVYLCASSLGAKQGGSGNTIYFGEGSWLTVV.

CDR3 bases: TGCGCCAGCAGCGAGGGACTAGCGGGGGAGACCTCCTACAATGAGCAGTTCTTC. It translates to CASSEGLAGETSYNEQFF. The rearrangement uses TRBV5-1 and TRBJ2-1, with 14 bases lining up with TRBD2. The CDR3 contains 18 residues. Germline V CDR1 and CDR2: SGHRS, YFSETQ. Trimming at V came to 4 bases and at J to 0 bases, leaving 6 bases not matched to a gene.

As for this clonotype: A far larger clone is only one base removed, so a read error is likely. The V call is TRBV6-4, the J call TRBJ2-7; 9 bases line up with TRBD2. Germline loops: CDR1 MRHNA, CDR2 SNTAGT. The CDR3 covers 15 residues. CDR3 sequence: CAGRRTSEASYEQYF. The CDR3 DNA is TGTGCCGGCAGGAGGACTAGCGAAGCGTCCTACGAGCAGTACTTC.

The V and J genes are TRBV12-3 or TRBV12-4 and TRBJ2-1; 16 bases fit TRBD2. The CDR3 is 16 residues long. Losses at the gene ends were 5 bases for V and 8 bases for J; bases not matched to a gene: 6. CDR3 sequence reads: CASSPPGLAGGDEQFF. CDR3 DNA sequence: TGTGCCAGCAGTCCACCGGGACTAGCGGGAGGGGATGAGCAGTTCTTC.

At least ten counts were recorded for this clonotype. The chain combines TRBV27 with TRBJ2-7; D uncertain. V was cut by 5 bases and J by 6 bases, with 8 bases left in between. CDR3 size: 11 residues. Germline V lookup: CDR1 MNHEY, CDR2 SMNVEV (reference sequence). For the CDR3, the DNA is TGTGCCAGCAGTACCACTTCCGAGCAGTACTTC. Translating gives CASSTTSEQYF.

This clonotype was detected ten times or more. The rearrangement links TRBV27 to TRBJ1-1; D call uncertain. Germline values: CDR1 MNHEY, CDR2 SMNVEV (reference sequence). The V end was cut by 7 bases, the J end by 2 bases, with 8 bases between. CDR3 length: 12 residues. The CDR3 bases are TGTGCCAGCAAACGGGCTAACACTGAAGCTTTCTTT. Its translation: CASKRANTEAFF.

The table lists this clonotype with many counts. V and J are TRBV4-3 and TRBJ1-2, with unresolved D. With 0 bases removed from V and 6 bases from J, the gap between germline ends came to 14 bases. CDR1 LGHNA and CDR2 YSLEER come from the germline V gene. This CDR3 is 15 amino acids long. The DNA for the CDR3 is TGCGCCAGCAGCCAAGATTTCCGCCAGAACCATGGCTACACCTTC. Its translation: CASSQDFRQNHGYTF.

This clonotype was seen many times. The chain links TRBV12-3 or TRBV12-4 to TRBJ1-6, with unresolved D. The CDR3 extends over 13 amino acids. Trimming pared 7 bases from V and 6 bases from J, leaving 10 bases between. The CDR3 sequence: CASTLSLNSPLHF. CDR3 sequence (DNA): TGTGCCAGCACCCTGTCACTTAATTCACCCCTCCACTTT.

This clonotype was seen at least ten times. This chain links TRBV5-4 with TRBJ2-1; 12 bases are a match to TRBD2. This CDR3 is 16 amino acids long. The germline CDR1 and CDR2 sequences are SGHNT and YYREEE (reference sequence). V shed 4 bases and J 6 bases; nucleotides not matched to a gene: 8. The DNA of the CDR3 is TGTGCCAGCAGCGGCTCTAGCGGGGGGGCTTTCAATGAGCAGTTCTTC. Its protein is CASSGSSGGAFNEQFF.

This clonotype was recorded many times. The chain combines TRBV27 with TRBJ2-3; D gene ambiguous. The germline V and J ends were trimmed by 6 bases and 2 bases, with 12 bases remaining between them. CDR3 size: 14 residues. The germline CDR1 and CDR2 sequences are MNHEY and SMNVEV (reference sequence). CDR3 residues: CASSTRRSTDTQYF. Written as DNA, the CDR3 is TGTGCCAGCAGCACCAGGCGTTCCACAGATACGCAGTATTTT.

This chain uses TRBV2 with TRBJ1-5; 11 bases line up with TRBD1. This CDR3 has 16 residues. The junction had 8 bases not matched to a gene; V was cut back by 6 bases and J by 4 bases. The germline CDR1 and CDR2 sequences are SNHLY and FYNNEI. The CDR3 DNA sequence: TGTGCCAGCAGCCTTTGGGGACAGGGGGAGAATCAGCCCCAGCATTTT. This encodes CASSLWGQGENQPQHF.

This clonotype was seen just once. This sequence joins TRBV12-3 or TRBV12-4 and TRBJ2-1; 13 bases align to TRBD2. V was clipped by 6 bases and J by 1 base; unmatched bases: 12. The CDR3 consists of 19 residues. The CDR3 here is CASSYAGTSGDPSYNEQFF. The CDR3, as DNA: TGTGCCAGCAGCTACGCCGGGACTAGCGGGGACCCTTCCTACAATGAGCAGTTCTTC.

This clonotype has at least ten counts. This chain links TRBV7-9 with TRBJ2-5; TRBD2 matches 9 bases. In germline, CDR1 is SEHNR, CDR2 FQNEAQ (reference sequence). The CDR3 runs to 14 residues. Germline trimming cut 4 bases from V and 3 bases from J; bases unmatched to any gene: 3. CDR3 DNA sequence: TGTGCCAGCAGCTCTATAGCGGGAGAAGAGACCCAGTACTTC. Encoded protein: CASSSIAGEETQYF.

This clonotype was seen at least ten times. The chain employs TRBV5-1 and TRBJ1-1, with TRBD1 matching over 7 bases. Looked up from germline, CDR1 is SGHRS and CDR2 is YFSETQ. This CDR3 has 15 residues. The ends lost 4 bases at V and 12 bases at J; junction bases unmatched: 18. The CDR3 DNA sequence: TGCGCCAGCAGCGGTCCGGGACAGTTAACTCAGGTGACTTTCTTT. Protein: CASSGPGQLTQVTFF.

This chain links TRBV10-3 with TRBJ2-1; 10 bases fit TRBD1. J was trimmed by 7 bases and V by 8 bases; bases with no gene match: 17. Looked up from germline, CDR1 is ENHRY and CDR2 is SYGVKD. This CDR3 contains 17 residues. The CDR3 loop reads CAIARRQGTGEDNEQFF. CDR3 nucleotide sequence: TGTGCCATCGCCCGGCGTCAAGGGACAGGGGAAGATAATGAGCAGTTCTTC.

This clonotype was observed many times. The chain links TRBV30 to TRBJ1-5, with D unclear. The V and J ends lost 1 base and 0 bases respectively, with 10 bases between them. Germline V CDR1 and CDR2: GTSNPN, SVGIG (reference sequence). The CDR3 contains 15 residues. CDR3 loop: CAWSAGSFSNQPQHF. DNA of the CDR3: TGTGCCTGGAGTGCGGGTAGTTTTAGCAATCAGCCCCAGCATTTT.

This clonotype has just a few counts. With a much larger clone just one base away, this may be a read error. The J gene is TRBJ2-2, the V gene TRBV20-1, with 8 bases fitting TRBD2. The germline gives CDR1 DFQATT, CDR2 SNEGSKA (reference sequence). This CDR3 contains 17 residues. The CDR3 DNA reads TGCAGTGCTAGAGGACTCTCGGGCGGGGGGAACACCGGGGGGCTGTTTTTT. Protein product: CSARGLSGGGNTGGLFF.

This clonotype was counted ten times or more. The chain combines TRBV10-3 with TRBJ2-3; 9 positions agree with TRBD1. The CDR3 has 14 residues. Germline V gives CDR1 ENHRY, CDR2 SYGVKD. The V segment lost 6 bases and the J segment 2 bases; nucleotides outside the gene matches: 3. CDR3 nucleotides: TGTGCCATCAGATGGGACAGGGCCACAGATACGCAGTATTTT. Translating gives CAIRWDRATDTQYF.

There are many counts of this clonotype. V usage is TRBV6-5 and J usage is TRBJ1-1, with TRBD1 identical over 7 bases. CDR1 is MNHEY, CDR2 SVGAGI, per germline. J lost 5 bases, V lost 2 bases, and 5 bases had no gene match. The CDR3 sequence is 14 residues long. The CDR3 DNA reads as TGTGCCAGCAGTTACGGGACAGAAGGAACTGAAGCTTTCTTT. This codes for CASSYGTEGTEAFF.